The source of this T cell receptor beta chain is a study of human T cells and chemical hapten exposure. Study in general: Upper-back patch tests with 0.01% DPC were read at 6 days.

This clonotype was counted ten times or more. The CDR3 length is 16 residues. V lost 3 bases and J lost 5; bases outside the gene matches: 8. The germline CDR1 and CDR2 sequences are LGHNT and FRNRAP. TCRdb itself ran the RACE reads through MiXCR, one entry per CDR3 protein. The table lists some 74,000 distinct CDR3 sequences, about 14% of them singletons. Stated time point: pre-sensitization, week 0. Treatment of the sample: therapeutic diphenylcyclopropenone sensitization with weekly scalp DPC. This TCR came from a woman between 45 and 65 years old with alopecia areata. Some clones in this sample may be carry-over from other donors' samples. The sequences come from whole blood, collected in connection with sensitization to the hapten diphenylcyclopropenone (DPC). V is TRBV12-5 and J is TRBJ2-3; 10 bases line up with TRBD2. The CDR3, as DNA: TGTGCTAGTGGTTTCCGGCTAGCGGGAGCTATAGATACGCAGTATTTT. Protein: CASGFRLAGAIDTQYF.